The sequence of this T cell receptor (beta chain) was determined in a study of brain T cells in children with intractable seizures. V shed 4 bases, J shed 4 bases, and the junction held 5 bases outside the gene matches. The V gene's germline CDR1 is SGHNT and CDR2 YYREEE (reference sequence). This CDR3 has 14 amino acids. Sequencing was performed with immunoSEQ multiplex PCR; in TCRdb, only in-frame clones are kept and a portion is missing. The sample carries fewer than 150,000 clones, 90% to 95% recorded once. This sample comprised peripheral blood, obtained at surgery. The V call is TRBV5-4, the J call TRBJ2-7; 10 nucleotides line up with TRBD2. This clonotype was obtained from a boy in the first two years of life with hemimegalencephaly and intractable seizures. In DNA form, the CDR3 reads TGTGCCAGCAGCACCAGGACTAGCGGATACGAGCAGTACTTC. Protein product: CASSTRTSGYEQYF.